This passage covers 32 T cell receptor beta chains from one sample sequenced in a study of glioma-infiltrating T cells after dendritic cell vaccination. Regarding time point: after dendritic cell vaccination, including at tumor progression/relapse. Libraries were prepared by immunoSEQ multiplex PCR; TCRdb keeps only in-frame clonotypes and omits some of them. Of 100,000 or so clones listed, nearly 90% are singletons. The sequences come from blood, collected after dendritic cell vaccination. These receptor sequences come from a human donor with glioblastoma.

V is TRBV10-2 and J is TRBJ2-1; 10 positions match TRBD2. Germline V gene sequence: CDR1 WSHSY, CDR2 SAAADI. The CDR3 spans 13 residues. The junction had 3 bases not matched to a gene; V was cut back by 5 bases and J by 8 bases. The CDR3 DNA follows: TGCGCCAGCAGTCTAGCGGGGGTTTATGAGCAGTTCTTC. Residues: CASSLAGVYEQFF.

The rearrangement uses TRBV6-1 and TRBJ1-6; D might be TRBD1 (5 bases). This CDR3 comprises 13 residues. V lost 9 bases to trimming and J lost 10 bases, with 16 bases between them. Germline CDR1 is MNHNS and CDR2 is SASEGT. For the CDR3, the DNA is TGTGCCAGTGCACAAGGGGATCAGTCACCCCTCCACTTT. Residues: CASAQGDQSPLHF.

The chain uses TRBV5-1 and TRBJ2-1; weak D call: TRBD2 (6 bases). The CDR3 has 14 amino acids. V was clipped by 4 bases and J by 10 bases, with 18 bases between them. Per the germline V gene, CDR1 is SGHRS and CDR2 is YFSETQ. This CDR3 reads CASSTGERAKEQFF. CDR3 DNA sequence: TGCGCCAGCAGCACCGGGGAGCGGGCAAAAGAGCAGTTCTTC.

The chain has TRBV5-1 and TRBJ2-7; the match to TRBD1 covers 9 bases. The trim removed 4 bases at V and 4 bases at J, leaving 6 bases unmatched. The length of the CDR3 is 14 residues. Germline V gene sequence: CDR1 SGHRS, CDR2 YFSETQ. For the CDR3, the DNA is TGCGCCAGCAGCGTCGGGACAGGGCAATACGAGCAGTACTTC. This translates into CASSVGTGQYEQYF.

This chain uses TRBV11-3 with TRBJ2-6, with a tentative D call TRBD1 (6 bases). The CDR3 has 19 residues. In germline, CDR1 is SGHNT, CDR2 YENEEA. Trimming pared 1 base from V and 0 bases from J, leaving 16 bases between. DNA of the CDR3: TGTGCCAGCAGCTTAGGCTTGAAACAGGGCTTCTCTGGGGCCAACGTCCTGACTTTC. The encoded protein is CASSLGLKQGFSGANVLTF.

The J gene is TRBJ2-1, the V gene TRBV6-1, with D possibly being TRBD2 (5 bases). This CDR3 is 13 amino acids long. Germline V gene data show CDR1 as MNHNS and CDR2 as SASEGT. With 3 bases removed from V and 10 bases from J, the gap between germline ends came to 13 bases. CDR3 DNA sequence: TGTGCCAGCAGTGAGGCTAGGTGGAGGGAGCAGTTCTTC. Translated: CASSEARWREQFF.

This rearrangement joins TRBV19 to TRBJ1-2; 8 bases fit TRBD1. CDR3 length: 14 amino acids. CDR1 and CDR2 (germline): LNHDA, SQIVND (reference sequence). V lost 6 bases and J lost 2; bases outside the gene matches: 5. The CDR3 bases are TGTGCCAGTAGGCGAACAGGGGGAAACTATGGCTACACCTTC. It specifies CASRRTGGNYGYTF. The variable domain in full, with the rest retrieved from reference TRBV19 and TRBJ1-2, is DGGITQSPKYLFRKEGQNVTLSCEQNLNHDAMYWYRQDPGQGLRLIYYSQIVNDFQKGDIAEGYSVSREKKESFPLTVTSAQKNPTAFYLCASRRTGGNYGYTFGSGTRLTVV.

The V and J genes are TRBV7-2 and TRBJ2-7; 7 bases agree with TRBD1. This CDR3 is 15 amino acids long. Germline CDR1 is SGHTA and CDR2 is FQGNSA. V was pared by 5 bases and J by 0 bases, with 7 bases of the junction left unmatched. This CDR3 reads CASSRGGSRSYEQYF. DNA for the CDR3: TGTGCCAGCAGCCGAGGGGGCTCCCGCTCCTACGAGCAGTACTTC.

The gene calls are TRBV23-1 and TRBJ1-5, with a weak D call TRBD1 (5 bases). TRBV23-1 is an open reading frame, and its role is uncertain. The CDR3 is 17 amino acids. The V gene lost 3 bases and the J gene lost 4 bases, with 19 bases spanning the gap. CDR3 in amino acids: CASSHRDSQGLNQPQHF. The CDR3 DNA sequence: TGCGCCAGCAGTCACCGCGACTCCCAGGGATTGAATCAGCCCCAGCATTTT.

This rearrangement joins TRBV9 to TRBJ1-1, with 8 positions matching TRBD1. The CDR3 length is 15 residues. The junction had 8 bases not matched to a gene; V was cut back by 4 bases and J by 3 bases. Germline loops: CDR1 SGDLS, CDR2 YYNGEE. CDR3 residues: CASSLRTGSDTEAFF. The CDR3 DNA is TGTGCCAGCAGCCTAAGGACAGGGTCGGACACTGAAGCTTTCTTT. Variable domain in full (rest from reference TRBV9 and TRBJ1-1): DSGVTQTPKHLITATGQRVTLRCSPRSGDLSVYWYQQSLDQGLQFLIQYYNGEERAKGNILERFSAQQFPDLHSELNLSSLELGDSALYFCASSLRTGSDTEAFFGQGTRLTVV.

The rearrangement links TRBV10-1 to TRBJ2-3; D remains ambiguous. The CDR3 runs to 12 residues. CDR1 and CDR2 (germline): WNHNN, SYGVQD (reference sequence). Trimming shortened V by 2 bases and J by 6 bases, and 6 bases separated the two germline ends. The CDR3 loop is CASSEPGDTQYF. CDR3 coding DNA: TGCGCCAGCAGTGAGCCCGGGGATACGCAGTATTTT.

The CDR3, as DNA: TGTGCCAGCAACCGGGAATACACAGATACGCAGTATTTT. This translates into CASNREYTDTQYF. The genes are TRBV6-1 and TRBJ2-3, with D perhaps TRBD2 (5 bases). V was pared by 7 bases and J by 2 bases, with 10 bases between. The CDR3 runs 13 residues. CDR1 and CDR2 (germline): MNHNS, SASEGT.

The count of this clone is one. The chain has TRBV18 and TRBJ1-1; 9 nucleotides line up with TRBD1. J was trimmed by 11 bases and V by 4 bases; bases with no gene match: 11. CDR1 is KGHSH, CDR2 LQKENI, per germline. The CDR3 covers 14 residues. The CDR3 spells CASSRAEGTGSAFF. CDR3 in DNA: TGTGCCAGCTCACGGGCGGAGGGGACAGGGAGCGCTTTCTTT.

The genes are TRBV6-6 and TRBJ1-2, with TRBD1 identical over 8 bases. The CDR3 extends over 16 amino acids. CDR1 and CDR2 (germline): MNHNY, SVGAGI (reference sequence). The V gene end was trimmed by 5 bases and the J gene end by 0 bases; junction bases not matched to a gene: 8. The CDR3 DNA follows: TGTGCCAGCAGTGGGACAGGTATCGAAACTAACTATGGCTACACCTTC. Protein product: CASSGTGIETNYGYTF.

The CDR3 loop is CAIRRTSGGPNEQFF. The CDR3 DNA sequence: TGTGCCATCAGGAGAACTAGCGGGGGTCCAAATGAGCAGTTCTTC. V is TRBV10-3 and J is TRBJ2-1; 11 bases line up with TRBD2. J gave up 7 bases and V 6 bases, and 8 bases lay outside the gene matches. Germline V gives CDR1 ENHRY, CDR2 SYGVKD. The CDR3 runs 15 residues.

The chain combines TRBV4-1 with TRBJ2-1, with 13 bases matching TRBD2. CDR3 length: 19 amino acids. Per germline, CDR1 MGHRA and CDR2 YSYEKL. V was pared by 0 bases and J by 7 bases, with 12 bases of the junction left unmatched. For the CDR3, the DNA is TGCGCCAGCAGCCAAGACTTCTCCCCGACTAGCGGGAGGATTAATGAGCAGTTCTTC. This translates into CASSQDFSPTSGRINEQFF.

As for this clone: The junction departs from the called germline gene at one end, perhaps through a read error. The sample has other DNA sequences that encode this CDR3 too. The V and J genes are TRBV5-1 and TRBJ1-6; 10 nucleotides agree with TRBD1. CDR3 length: 17 residues. The germline gives CDR1 SGHRS, CDR2 YFSETQ. The CDR3 DNA reads TGCGCCAGCAGCTTGGACGGACAGGGGGGTAAGAATTCCCCCCTCCACTTT. It yields the protein CASSLDGQGGKNSPLHF.

The rearrangement joins TRBV6-5 to TRBJ2-7; D is uncertain. The CDR3 is 13 amino acids. Trimming removed 5 bases at V and 6 bases at J, with 14 bases between. Germline values: CDR1 MNHEY, CDR2 SVGAGI. CDR3 region: CASSLRTYAEQYF. The CDR3 DNA follows: TGTGCCAGCAGTCTACGTACGTACGCCGAGCAGTACTTC.

This clone was observed a single time. This chain links TRBV7-8 with TRBJ1-2; 9 nucleotides line up with TRBD1. V lost 2 bases, J lost 6 bases, and 7 bases stayed unmatched. Germline assignment: CDR1 SGHVS and CDR2 FQNEAQ. This CDR3 comprises 15 residues. CDR3: CASSLQDRGGDGYTF. CDR3 in DNA: TGTGCCAGCAGCTTACAGGACAGGGGAGGTGATGGCTACACCTTC.

This rearrangement joins TRBV11-3 to TRBJ2-7, with TRBD2 as a possible D gene (5 bases). Germline V gene lookup returns CDR1 SGHNT and CDR2 YENEEA. The V end was cut by 1 base, the J end by 1 base, with 5 bases between. This CDR3 has 13 amino acids. The DNA of the CDR3 is TGTGCCAGCAGCTTAGCGGGATCCTACGAGCAGTACTTC. Residues: CASSLAGSYEQYF.

This chain joins TRBV10-3 and TRBJ2-4, with 8 bases identical to TRBD1. The CDR3 has 15 amino acids. The V segment lost 6 bases and the J segment 8 bases; nucleotides outside the gene matches: 12. CDR1 ENHRY and CDR2 SYGVKD come from the germline V gene. The CDR3 DNA follows: TGTGCCATCAGCCGTGGCAGGGGGCTGAGGGACATTCAGTACTTC. Amino acid sequence: CAISRGRGLRDIQYF.

V gene TRBV19 combines with J gene TRBJ1-1; unclear D gene. Trimming shortened V by 9 bases and J by 0 bases, and 8 bases separated the two germline ends. Per germline, CDR1 LNHDA and CDR2 SQIVND (reference sequence). CDR3 size: 12 residues. The CDR3 nucleotides read TGTGCCAGCTCTGGGCTGAACACTGAAGCTTTCTTT. Residues: CASSGLNTEAFF.

This chain connects TRBV30 to TRBJ2-2; 8 nucleotides align to TRBD1. Trimming removed 1 base from V and 7 bases from J; junction bases left unmatched: 11. The CDR3 is 16 residues long. Germline V gives CDR1 GTSNPN, CDR2 SVGIG (reference sequence). The CDR3, as DNA: TGTGCCTGGAGTGCCCCGCGGACAGGGTCCAGCGGGGAGCTGTTTTTT. This codes for CAWSAPRTGSSGELFF.

The chain couples TRBV7-3 to TRBJ2-3; TRBD2 matches at 9 bases. Unmatched junction bases numbered 5, after V lost 5 bases and J lost 2 bases. CDR1 and CDR2 (germline): SGHTA, FQGTGA. The CDR3 length is 15 residues. Here the CDR3 DNA reads TGTGCCAGCAGCCCGGGACTAGCCTCCACAGATACGCAGTATTTT. Protein sequence: CASSPGLASTDTQYF.

The J gene is TRBJ1-1, the V gene TRBV7-9; 7 nucleotides agree with TRBD1. The germline V gene encodes CDR1 SEHNR and CDR2 FQNEAQ (reference sequence). CDR3 size: 13 residues. With 6 bases clipped from V and 8 bases from J, the junction kept 9 bases outside the gene matches. The DNA of the CDR3 is TGTGCCAGCAGTTCCGGGACAGTGATCGAAGCTTTCTTT. The encoded protein is CASSSGTVIEAFF.

The chain couples TRBV6-5 to TRBJ2-3; TRBD2 aligns across 12 bases. CDR1 is MNHEY and CDR2 is SVGAGI in the germline V gene. The V and J ends lost 5 bases and 5 bases, in that order; junction bases with no gene match: 2. The CDR3 consists of 14 residues. CDR3 in amino acids: CASSELAGGDTQYF. DNA of the CDR3: TGTGCCAGCAGTGAACTAGCGGGGGGAGATACGCAGTATTTT.

The genes are TRBV27 and TRBJ2-5; 7 bases match TRBD1. Per germline, CDR1 MNHEY and CDR2 SMNVEV (reference sequence). V was pared by 4 bases and J by 7 bases, with 9 bases of the junction left unmatched. The CDR3 covers 14 residues. The CDR3 sequence: CASSSGTASGTQYF. Written as DNA, the CDR3 is TGTGCCAGCAGTTCAGGGACAGCCTCTGGGACCCAGTACTTC.

This clone has a handful of counts. The V and J genes are TRBV29-1 and TRBJ2-7; TRBD1 matches at 7 bases. Trimming at V came to 6 bases and at J to 2 bases, leaving 10 bases not matched to a gene. CDR3 length: 14 amino acids. Per the germline V gene, CDR1 is SQVTM and CDR2 is ANQGSEA. CDR3 DNA sequence: TGCAGCGTGACTCGACAGGGCGGAACCTACGAGCAGTACTTC. This gives the protein CSVTRQGGTYEQYF.

This clone was seen only once. This chain uses TRBV2 with TRBJ1-3; 8 bases map to TRBD1. V trimming: 6 bases; J trimming: 7 bases; junction bases outside the gene matches: 5. Germline V gives CDR1 SNHLY, CDR2 FYNNEI. This CDR3 contains 13 residues. The CDR3 reads CASRITGGNTIYF. The CDR3 DNA follows: TGTGCCAGCAGAATAACAGGGGGGAACACCATATATTTT. The full variable domain, its missing parts supplied by reference TRBV2 and TRBJ1-3, is EPEVTQTPSHQVTQMGQEVILRCVPISNHLYFYWYRQILGQKVEFLVSFYNNEISEKSEIFDDQFSVERPDGSNFTLKIRSTKLEDSAMYFCASRITGGNTIYFGEGSWLTVV.

CDR3 sequence (DNA): TGTGCCAGCAGTTTCACCGGGACAGGGAGCTACGAGCAGTACTTC. Protein: CASSFTGTGSYEQYF. The rearrangement uses TRBV27 and TRBJ2-7, with 9 bases matching TRBD1. V shed 3 bases and J 3 bases; nucleotides not matched to a gene: 6. Germline CDR1 MNHEY, CDR2 SMNVEV (reference sequence). The CDR3 is made up of 15 amino acids.

The V gene is TRBV7-9, the J gene TRBJ2-5, with TRBD1 as a possible D gene (6 bases). This CDR3 is 18 amino acids long. Trimming shortened V by 0 bases and J by 1 base, and 18 bases separated the two germline ends. The germline V gene encodes CDR1 SEHNR and CDR2 FQNEAQ (reference sequence). For the CDR3, the DNA is TGTGCCAGCAGCTTAGCAATTGGCAGGGGCACTATCCAAGAGACCCAGTACTTC. Translated, it gives CASSLAIGRGTIQETQYF.

V is TRBV6-6 and J is TRBJ1-2, with D possibly being TRBD1 (6 bases). The CDR3 totals 13 residues. Germline CDR1 and CDR2: MNHNY and SVGAGI (reference sequence). The V gene lost 6 bases and the J gene lost 5 bases, with 13 bases spanning the gap. In nucleotides, the CDR3 is TGTGCCAGCAGAGGGGGTCTTCTGTATGGCTACACCTTC. This gives the protein CASRGGLLYGYTF.